This T cell receptor beta chain was captured in a study of cytomegalovirus exposure and HLA in healthy donors. Amplification used 60 Vbeta primers and 13 Jbeta primers. Clones were sequenced by immunoSEQ multiplex PCR, and TCRdb holds only the in-frame ones, with some missing. The sample lists around 170,000 clones; roughly 79% were seen once. The receptor's source is a man in his forties in good health and CMV-seronegative. The source material was PBMCs.

The CDR3 DNA is TGTGCCATCAGGACTAGCGGATCTGACACAGATACGCAGTATTTT. Translated, it gives CAIRTSGSDTDTQYF. J is TRBJ2-3 and V is TRBV10-3, with 9 bases matching TRBD2. The CDR3 consists of 15 residues. After removal of 6 bases from V and 2 bases from J, the junction contained 6 bases not matched to a gene. Germline loops: CDR1 ENHRY, CDR2 SYGVKD.